The 14 T cell receptor beta chains presented below share a single source sample, sequenced in a study of shared clonotypes between healthy human individuals. The data were produced by immunoSEQ multiplex PCR, yet TCRdb's version contains in-frame clones alone and is incomplete. The repertoire holds 2,500,000 or so clones, with just under 95% as singletons. Sequencing was carried out using naive CD4+ T cells from PBMCs. Subset given: CD45RA+ positively selected. Receptors were obtained from a young man in good health. Some clones in this sample may be carry-over from other donors' samples.

The chain combines TRBV2 with TRBJ1-1; perhaps TRBD1 as D (5 bases). Germline values: CDR1 SNHLY, CDR2 FYNNEI. V lost 0 bases, J lost 3 bases, and 17 bases lay in between. The CDR3 is made up of 17 amino acids. The CDR3 bases are TGTGCCAGCAGTGAAGCGGGGGGAAGGGGCCCCGACACTGAAGCTTTCTTT. Translation: CASSEAGGRGPDTEAFF. Based on the CDR3 plus reference TRBV2 and TRBJ1-1, the full variable domain is EPEVTQTPSHQVTQMGQEVILRCVPISNHLYFYWYRQILGQKVEFLVSFYNNEISEKSEIFDDQFSVERPDGSNFTLKIRSTKLEDSAMYFCASSEAGGRGPDTEAFFGQGTRLTVV.

The genes are TRBV27 and TRBJ1-2, with D unresolved. V lost 3 bases and J lost 2, with 10 bases in between. This CDR3 is built from 14 residues. Per the germline V gene, CDR1 is MNHEY and CDR2 is SMNVEV (reference sequence). DNA of the CDR3: TGTGCCAGCAGTTTCGGGCGGGGAAACTATGGCTACACCTTC. This sequence encodes CASSFGRGNYGYTF.

The gene calls are TRBV9 and TRBJ2-7, with D possibly matching TRBD2 (5 bases). Germline V CDR1 and CDR2: SGDLS, YYNGEE. The CDR3 length is 15 residues. V gave up 4 bases and J gave up 0 bases, with 14 bases separating them. The CDR3: CASSPGSADSYEQYF. In DNA, the CDR3 is TGTGCCAGCAGCCCGGGTAGCGCTGACTCCTACGAGCAGTACTTC.

The rearrangement links TRBV6-1 to TRBJ2-7; 8 nucleotides match TRBD2. The trim removed 1 base at V and 3 bases at J, leaving 8 bases unmatched. CDR1 and CDR2 from the germline V gene are MNHNS and SASEGT. The CDR3 has 16 amino acids. The CDR3 loop reads CASSEDRSGTVYEQYF. The CDR3 bases are TGTGCCAGCAGTGAAGACCGTAGCGGGACTGTCTACGAGCAGTACTTC.

Regarding this clone: This CDR3 is also generated by other DNA sequences in the sample. The chain joins TRBV19 to TRBJ2-6, with no clear D. The CDR3 extends over 15 amino acids. Germline V gives CDR1 LNHDA, CDR2 SQIVND (reference sequence). Trimming cost V 1 base and J 3 bases, with 7 bases left between them. CDR3 region: CASSIVGGGANVLTF. The CDR3 DNA sequence: TGTGCCAGTAGTATAGTCGGTGGTGGGGCCAACGTCCTGACTTTC.

The chain employs TRBV5-1 and TRBJ2-5; tentatively, D is TRBD2 (6 bases). The CDR3 totals 15 residues. Trimming took 7 bases from V and 5 from J, leaving 21 bases between them. In germline, CDR1 is SGHRS, CDR2 YFSETQ. CDR3 loop: CASESRGLSGETQYF. CDR3 coding DNA: TGCGCCAGCGAATCTAGAGGCCTCAGCGGGGAGACCCAGTACTTC.

This rearrangement joins TRBV2 to TRBJ2-3; maybe TRBD2 (5 bases). The CDR3 loop spans 15 amino acids. CDR1 and CDR2 (germline): SNHLY, FYNNEI. Deletions cut 1 base from V and 0 bases from J, with 8 bases between. The CDR3 DNA is TGTGCCAGCAGTGAAGTGAGCGGCAGCACAGATACGCAGTATTTT. The encoded protein is CASSEVSGSTDTQYF.

The chain employs TRBV7-9 and TRBJ1-2; possible D gene TRBD1, 5 bases. Per germline, CDR1 SEHNR and CDR2 FQNEAQ (reference sequence). Deletions cut 5 bases from V and 8 bases from J, with 15 bases between. The CDR3 extends over 13 amino acids. The CDR3 loop is CASSADRWDGYTF. CDR3 sequence (DNA): TGTGCCAGCAGCGCCGACAGATGGGACGGCTACACCTTC. Combining the CDR3 with reference TRBV7-9 and TRBJ1-2 gives the whole variable domain DTGVSQNPRHKITKRGQNVTFRCDPISEHNRLYWYRQTLGQGPEFLTYFQNEAQLEKSRLLSDRFSAERPKGSFSTLEIQRTEQGDSAMYLCASSADRWDGYTFGSGTRLTVV.

The V gene is TRBV10-3, the J gene TRBJ2-7; perhaps TRBD1 as D (6 bases). Trimming pared 8 bases from V and 6 bases from J, leaving 14 bases between. CDR3 size: 12 residues. Germline V gives CDR1 ENHRY, CDR2 SYGVKD. CDR3 DNA sequence: TGTGCCATCGGTAGGACAGATGGCGAGCAGTACTTC. As protein: CAIGRTDGEQYF.

In regard to this clone: At the DNA level, this CDR3 is encoded by other sequences in the same sample as well. The V gene is TRBV10-3, the J gene TRBJ1-1; the D gene is possibly TRBD1 (5 bases). The V end lost 3 bases, the J end lost 4 bases, and 9 bases lay between the germline ends. Germline lookup yields CDR1 ENHRY and CDR2 SYGVKD. This CDR3 contains 13 residues. CDR3 residues: CAISDSQGTEAFF. In DNA, the CDR3 is TGTGCCATCAGTGATTCGCAGGGCACTGAAGCTTTCTTT.

The rearrangement links TRBV6-1 to TRBJ1-2; no firm D call. The CDR3 runs to 12 residues. Trimming took off 3 bases at V and 7 bases at J, with 9 bases between the two ends. Germline V gives CDR1 MNHNS, CDR2 SASEGT. CDR3 protein: CASSDLDRGYTF. CDR3 bases: TGTGCCAGCAGTGATCTGGATCGTGGCTACACCTTC.

The chain joins TRBV6-5 to TRBJ2-1; D possibly corresponds to TRBD2 (5 bases). The germline gives CDR1 MNHEY, CDR2 SVGAGI. This CDR3 region has 12 residues. The ends were cut back, 5 bases at V and 9 bases at J, with 11 bases in the middle. The CDR3 DNA sequence: TGTGCCAGCAGTCCTACTAGTGGTGAGCAGTTCTTC. The encoded protein is CASSPTSGEQFF.

This chain joins TRBV28 and TRBJ2-7, with D perhaps TRBD1 or TRBD2 (5 bases each). CDR3 length: 13 amino acids. Trimming left V 8 bases short and J 6 bases short, with 17 bases between. CDR1 and CDR2 from the germline V gene are MDHEN and SYDVKM. The CDR3 DNA is TGTGCCAGCGGGACCGGGGCGGGCGGCGAGCAGTACTTC. It codes for CASGTGAGGEQYF.

The chain joins TRBV5-6 to TRBJ2-1, with no clear D. The CDR3 loop spans 12 amino acids. V lost 4 bases and J lost 7, with 9 bases in between. Germline V gene data show CDR1 as SGHDT and CDR2 as YYEEEE. CDR3 nucleotide sequence: TGTGCCAGCAGCCCATACGGAAATGAGCAGTTCTTC. This gives the protein CASSPYGNEQFF. Full variable domain (remainder filled in from reference TRBV5-6 and TRBJ2-1): DAGVTQSPTHLIKTRGQQVTLRCSPKSGHDTVSWYQQALGQGPQFIFQYYEEEERQRGNFPDRFSGHQFPNYSSELNVNALLLGDSALYLCASSPYGNEQFFGPGTRLTVL.